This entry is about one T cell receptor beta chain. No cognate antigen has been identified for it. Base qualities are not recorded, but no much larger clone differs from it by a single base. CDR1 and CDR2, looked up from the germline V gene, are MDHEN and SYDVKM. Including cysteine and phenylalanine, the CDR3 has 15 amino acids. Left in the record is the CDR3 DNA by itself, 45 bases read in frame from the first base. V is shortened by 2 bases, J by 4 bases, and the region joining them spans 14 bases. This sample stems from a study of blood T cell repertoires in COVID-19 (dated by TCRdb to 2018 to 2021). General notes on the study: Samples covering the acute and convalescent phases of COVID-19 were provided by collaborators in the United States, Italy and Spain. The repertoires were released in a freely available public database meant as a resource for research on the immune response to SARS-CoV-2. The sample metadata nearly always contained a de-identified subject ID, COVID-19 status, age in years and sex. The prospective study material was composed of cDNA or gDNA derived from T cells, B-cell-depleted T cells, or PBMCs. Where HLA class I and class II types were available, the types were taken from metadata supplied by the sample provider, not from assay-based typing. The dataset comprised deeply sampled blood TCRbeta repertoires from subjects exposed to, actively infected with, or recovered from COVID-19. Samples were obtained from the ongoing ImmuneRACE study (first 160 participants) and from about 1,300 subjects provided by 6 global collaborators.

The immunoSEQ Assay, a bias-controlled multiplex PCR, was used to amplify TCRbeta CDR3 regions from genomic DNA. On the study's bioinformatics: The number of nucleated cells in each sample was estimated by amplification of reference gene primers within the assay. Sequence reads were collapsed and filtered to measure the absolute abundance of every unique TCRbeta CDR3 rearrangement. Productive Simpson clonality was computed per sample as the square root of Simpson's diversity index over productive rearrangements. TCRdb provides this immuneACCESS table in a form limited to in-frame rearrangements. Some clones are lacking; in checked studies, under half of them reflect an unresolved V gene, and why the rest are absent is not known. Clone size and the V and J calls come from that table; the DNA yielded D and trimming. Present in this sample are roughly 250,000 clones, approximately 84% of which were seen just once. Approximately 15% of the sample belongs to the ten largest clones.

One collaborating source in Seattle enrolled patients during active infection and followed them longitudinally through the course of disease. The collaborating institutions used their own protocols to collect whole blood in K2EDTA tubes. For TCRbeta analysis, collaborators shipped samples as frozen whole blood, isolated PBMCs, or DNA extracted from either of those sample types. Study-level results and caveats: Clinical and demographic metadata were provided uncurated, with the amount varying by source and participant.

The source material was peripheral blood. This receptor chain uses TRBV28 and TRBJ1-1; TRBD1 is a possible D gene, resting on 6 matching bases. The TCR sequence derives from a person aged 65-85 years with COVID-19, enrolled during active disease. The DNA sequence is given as TGTGCCAGCAGTTTACCCACAGGGTGGGCCACTGAAGCTTTCTTT. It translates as CASSLPTGWATEAFF.